The rows below give T cell receptor beta chains drawn from one sample of a study of human T cells and chemical hapten exposure. MiXCR, applied by TCRdb to the RACE reads, yields one record per CDR3 protein. The repertoire has approximately 80,000 distinct CDR3 sequences, approximately 12% of them found once; the top ten carry about 4.2%. Sequenced material: whole blood, taken in connection with sensitization to the hapten diphenylcyclopropenone (DPC). The source is a woman aged 45-65 years with alopecia areata. Some clones in this sample may be carry-over from other donors' samples. Each CDR3 is given with its conserved first and last residue. The order of the fields is CDR3 DNA, CDR3 protein, D gene, clone size, V gene, J gene. D genes are given only for firm matches. Clone sizes are given selectively: once, few, many, or a class where the clone is expanded.

DNA: TGTGCCAGCAGCTTAGCACTGGACAGACAAGTTTATAATTCACCCCTCCACTTT
CDR3: CASSLALDRQVYNSPLHF
D: -
size: few
V: TRBV7-2
J: TRBJ1-6

DNA: TGTGCCAGCAGTCTAACGGGCGGGGGCAATCAGCCCCAGCATTTT
CDR3: CASSLTGGGNQPQHF
D: -
size: many
V: TRBV6-5
J: TRBJ1-5

DNA: TGTGCCAGCAGCCGCCACAGGGAAAGGAGTCAGCCCCAGCATTTT
CDR3: CASSRHRERSQPQHF
D: -
size: -
V: TRBV7-8
J: TRBJ1-5

DNA: TGTGCCAGCGGGGACTACGAGCAGTACTTC
CDR3: CASGDYEQYF
D: -
size: few
V: TRBV28
J: TRBJ2-7

DNA: TGTGCCAGCAGCTTTTGGACAGCGGGGAAGGACCAAGAGACCCAGTACTTC
CDR3: CASSFWTAGKDQETQYF
D: -
size: many
V: TRBV5-6
J: TRBJ2-5

DNA: TGTGCCAGCAGTTTCGGCGTTGGTCAGCCCCAGCATTTT
CDR3: CASSFGVGQPQHF
D: -
size: many
V: TRBV11-2
J: TRBJ1-5

DNA: TGTGCCAGCAGTGAATGGGACAGCTACTCTGGAAACACCATATATTTT
CDR3: CASSEWDSYSGNTIYF
D: TRBD1
size: few
V: TRBV25-1
J: TRBJ1-3

DNA: TGTGCCAGCAGTTTCCACAGAAGCTCTGGGGCCAACGTCCTGACTTTC
CDR3: CASSFHRSSGANVLTF
D: -
size: -
V: TRBV13
J: TRBJ2-6

DNA: TGTGCTAGCAGCTTAGTCTGGGGAGTGGAGACCCAGTACTTC
CDR3: CASSLVWGVETQYF
D: -
size: -
V: TRBV7-7
J: TRBJ2-5

DNA: TGCAGCGTCACCTCCTACAATGAGCAGTTCTTC
CDR3: CSVTSYNEQFF
D: -
size: many
V: TRBV29-1
J: TRBJ2-1

DNA: TGTGCCAGCAGTTCGTTAGCGGGGTGGTCCACAGATACGCAGTATTTT
CDR3: CASSSLAGWSTDTQYF
D: TRBD2
size: many
V: TRBV28
J: TRBJ2-3

DNA: TGTGCCACCACGCCCATCTCAAATTCACCCCTCCACTTT
CDR3: CATTPISNSPLHF
D: -
size: -
V: TRBV7-2
J: TRBJ1-6

DNA: TGCAGTGCTAGAGATAGCGGCAGGGGAAGCTATGGCTACACCTTC
CDR3: CSARDSGRGSYGYTF
D: -
size: -
V: TRBV20-1
J: TRBJ1-2

DNA: TGCAGTGCCGAAGGGACAGGGGCATCGGAGACCCAGTACTTC
CDR3: CSAEGTGASETQYF
D: TRBD1
size: -
V: TRBV20-1
J: TRBJ2-5

DNA: TGTGCCAGCAGCCGACAGAGAGCCGGGGAGCTGTTTTTT
CDR3: CASSRQRAGELFF
D: -
size: many
V: TRBV11-2
J: TRBJ2-2

DNA: TGTGCCAGCAGTTTCCGCGACTACGAGCAGTACTTC
CDR3: CASSFRDYEQYF
D: -
size: -
V: TRBV28
J: TRBJ2-7